This T cell receptor (beta chain) originates from a study of OX40 agonist ivuxolimab in advanced cancers. Study details: The patients' treatment was ivuxolimab, an agonistic anti-OX40 (CD134) antibody. Across the patients, intravenous ivuxolimab was delivered every 2 weeks at 0.01 to 10 mg/kg.

Concerning this clone: As yet, its antigen is unknown.

Sequenced by immunoSEQ multiplex PCR; TCRdb stores in-frame clones only, minus some. Here the sample spans tens of thousands of clones, 86% being singletons. The CDR3 spans 14 residues. Germline V gene lookup returns CDR1 MGHRA and CDR2 YSYEKL. The germline V and J ends were trimmed by 1 base and 3 bases, with 10 bases remaining between them. Study-wide points: Clonal expansion from baseline to week 6 occurred in both CD4+ and CD8+ T cells.

The chain is built from TRBV4-1 and TRBJ2-7; tentatively, D is TRBD1 (6 bases). The source of this sequence is an adult with an advanced solid tumor such as melanoma, head and neck, liver or kidney cancer. Sequencing used CD4+ or CD8+ T cells sorted from blood, obtained in a trial of the OX40 agonist ivuxolimab. This CDR3 is CASSQVPDSYEQYF. CDR3 DNA sequence: TGCGCCAGCAGCCAAGTTCCGGACAGCTACGAGCAGTACTTC.